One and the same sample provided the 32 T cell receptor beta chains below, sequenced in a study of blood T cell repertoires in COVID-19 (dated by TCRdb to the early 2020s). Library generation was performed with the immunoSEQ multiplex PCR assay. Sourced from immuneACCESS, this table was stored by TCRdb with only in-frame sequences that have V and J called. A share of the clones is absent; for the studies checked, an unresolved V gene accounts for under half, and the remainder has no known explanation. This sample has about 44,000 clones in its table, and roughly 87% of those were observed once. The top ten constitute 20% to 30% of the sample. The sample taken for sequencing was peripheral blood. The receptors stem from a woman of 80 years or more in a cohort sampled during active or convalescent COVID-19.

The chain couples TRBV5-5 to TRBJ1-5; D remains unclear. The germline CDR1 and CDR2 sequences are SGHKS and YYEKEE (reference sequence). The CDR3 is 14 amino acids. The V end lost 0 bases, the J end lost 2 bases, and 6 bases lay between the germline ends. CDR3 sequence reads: CASSLGGRNQPQHF. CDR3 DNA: TGTGCCAGCAGCTTGGGTGGGCGCAATCAGCCCCAGCATTTT.

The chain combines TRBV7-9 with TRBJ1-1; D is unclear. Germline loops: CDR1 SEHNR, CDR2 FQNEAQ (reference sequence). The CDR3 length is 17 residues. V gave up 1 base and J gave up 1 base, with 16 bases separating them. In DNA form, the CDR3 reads TGTGCCAGCAGCTTAGATAGTTTCGGACTCAAGAACACTGAAGCTTTCTTT. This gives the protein CASSLDSFGLKNTEAFF.

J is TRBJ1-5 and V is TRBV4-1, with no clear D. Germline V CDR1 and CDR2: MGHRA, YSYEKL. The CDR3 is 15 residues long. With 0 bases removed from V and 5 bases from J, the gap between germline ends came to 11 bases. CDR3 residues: CASSQEVTPDQPQHF. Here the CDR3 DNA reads TGCGCCAGCAGCCAAGAGGTCACACCAGATCAGCCCCAGCATTTT.

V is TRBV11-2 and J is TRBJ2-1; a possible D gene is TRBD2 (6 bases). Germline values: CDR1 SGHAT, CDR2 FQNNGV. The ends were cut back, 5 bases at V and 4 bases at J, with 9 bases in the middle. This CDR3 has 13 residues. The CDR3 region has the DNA TGTGCCAGCAGCCAACTAGCATACAATGAGCAGTTCTTC. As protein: CASSQLAYNEQFF.

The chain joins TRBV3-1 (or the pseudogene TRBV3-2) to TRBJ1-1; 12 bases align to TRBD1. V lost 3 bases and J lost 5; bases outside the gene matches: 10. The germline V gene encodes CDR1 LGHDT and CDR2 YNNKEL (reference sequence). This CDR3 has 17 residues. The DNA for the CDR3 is TGTGCCAGCAGCCAGGGGACAGGGGGCGCGAGTAGGACTGAAGCTTTCTTT. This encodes CASSQGTGGASRTEAFF.

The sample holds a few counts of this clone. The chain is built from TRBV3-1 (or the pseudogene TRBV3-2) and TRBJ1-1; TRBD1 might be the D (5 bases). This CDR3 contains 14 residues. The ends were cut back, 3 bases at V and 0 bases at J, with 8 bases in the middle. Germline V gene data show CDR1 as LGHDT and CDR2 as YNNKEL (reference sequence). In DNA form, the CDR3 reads TGTGCCAGCAGCCAGGACACTCTGAACACTGAAGCTTTCTTT. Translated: CASSQDTLNTEAFF.

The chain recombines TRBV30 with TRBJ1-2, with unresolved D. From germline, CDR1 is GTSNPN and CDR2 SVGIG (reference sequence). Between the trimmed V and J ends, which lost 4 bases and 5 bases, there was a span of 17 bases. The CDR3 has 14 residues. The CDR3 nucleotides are TGTGCCTGGATGTCCAAACCAGGCAGGTATGGCTACACCTTC. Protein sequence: CAWMSKPGRYGYTF. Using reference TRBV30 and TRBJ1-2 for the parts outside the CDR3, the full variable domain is SQTIHQWPATLVQPVGSPLSLECTVEGTSNPNLYWYRQAAGRGLQLLFYSVGIGQISSEVPQNLSASRPQDRQFILSSKKLLLSDSGFYLCAWMSKPGRYGYTFGSGTRLTVV.

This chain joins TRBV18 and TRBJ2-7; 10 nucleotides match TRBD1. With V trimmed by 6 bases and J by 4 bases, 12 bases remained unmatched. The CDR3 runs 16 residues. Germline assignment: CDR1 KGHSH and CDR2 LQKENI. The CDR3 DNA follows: TGTGCCAGCTCCGTTAGCACGGACAGGGGGTCGTACGAGCAGTACTTC. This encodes CASSVSTDRGSYEQYF.

The CDR3 protein is CASIESSRNQPQHF. The CDR3 bases are TGTGCCAGCATCGAATCCAGTCGCAATCAGCCCCAGCATTTT. The V call is TRBV6-5, the J call TRBJ1-5; no reliable D call. Trimming left V 7 bases short and J 2 bases short, with 12 bases between. Germline V gives CDR1 MNHEY, CDR2 SVGAGI. The CDR3 runs 14 residues.

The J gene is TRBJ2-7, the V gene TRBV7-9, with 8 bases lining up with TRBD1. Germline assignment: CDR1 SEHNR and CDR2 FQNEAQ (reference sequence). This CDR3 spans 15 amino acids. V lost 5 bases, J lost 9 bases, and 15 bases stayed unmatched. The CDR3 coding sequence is TGTGCCAGCAGCGCGGGACCGACAGGGGAGGTTCGGCAGTACTTC. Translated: CASSAGPTGEVRQYF.

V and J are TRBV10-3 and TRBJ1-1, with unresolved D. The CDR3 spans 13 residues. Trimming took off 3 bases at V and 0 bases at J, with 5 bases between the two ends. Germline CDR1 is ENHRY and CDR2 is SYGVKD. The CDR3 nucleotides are TGTGCCATCAGTGAACAAATGAACACTGAAGCTTTCTTT. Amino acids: CAISEQMNTEAFF.

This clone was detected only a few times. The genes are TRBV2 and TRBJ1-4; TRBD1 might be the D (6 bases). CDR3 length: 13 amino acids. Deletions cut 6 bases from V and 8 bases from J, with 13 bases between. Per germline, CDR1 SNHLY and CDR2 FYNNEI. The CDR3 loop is CASSYRVVEKLFF. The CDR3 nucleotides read TGTGCCAGCAGCTACAGGGTGGTGGAAAAACTGTTTTTT.

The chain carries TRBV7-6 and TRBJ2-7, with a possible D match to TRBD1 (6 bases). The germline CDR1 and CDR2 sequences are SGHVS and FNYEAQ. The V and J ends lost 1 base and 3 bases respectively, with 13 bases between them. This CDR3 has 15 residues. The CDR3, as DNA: TGTGCCAGCAGCTTAGGTGGCGGACAGTTCTACGAGCAGTACTTC. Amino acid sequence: CASSLGGGQFYEQYF.

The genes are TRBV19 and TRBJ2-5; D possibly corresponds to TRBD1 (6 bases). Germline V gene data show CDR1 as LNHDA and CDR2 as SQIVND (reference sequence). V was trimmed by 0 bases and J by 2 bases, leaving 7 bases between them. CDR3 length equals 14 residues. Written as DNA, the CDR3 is TGTGCCAGTAGTATAGAAGGGGGACAAGAGACCCAGTACTTC. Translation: CASSIEGGQETQYF.

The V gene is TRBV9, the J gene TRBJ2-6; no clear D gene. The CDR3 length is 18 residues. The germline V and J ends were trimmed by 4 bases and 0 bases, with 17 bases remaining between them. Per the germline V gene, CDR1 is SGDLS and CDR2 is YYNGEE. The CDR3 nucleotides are TGTGCCAGCAGCCCCCAGGCAGGCGTCAGCTCTGGGGCCAACGTCCTGACTTTC. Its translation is CASSPQAGVSSGANVLTF. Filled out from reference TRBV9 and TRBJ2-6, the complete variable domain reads DSGVTQTPKHLITATGQRVTLRCSPRSGDLSVYWYQQSLDQGLQFLIQYYNGEERAKGNILERFSAQQFPDLHSELNLSSLELGDSALYFCASSPQAGVSSGANVLTFGAGSRLTVL.

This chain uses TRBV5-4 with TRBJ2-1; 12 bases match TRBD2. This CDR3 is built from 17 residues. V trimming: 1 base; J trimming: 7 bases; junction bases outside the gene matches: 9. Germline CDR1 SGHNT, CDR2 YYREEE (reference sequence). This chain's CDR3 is CASSLWGKTSGSNEQFF. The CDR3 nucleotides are TGTGCCAGCAGCTTGTGGGGGAAGACTAGCGGGAGTAATGAGCAGTTCTTC.

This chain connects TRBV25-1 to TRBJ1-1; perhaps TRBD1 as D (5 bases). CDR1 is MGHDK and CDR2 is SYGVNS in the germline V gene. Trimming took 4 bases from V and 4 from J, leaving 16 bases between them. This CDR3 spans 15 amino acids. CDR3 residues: CASSAPRVLGTEAFF. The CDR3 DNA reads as TGTGCCAGCAGTGCACCCAGGGTATTGGGCACTGAAGCTTTCTTT.

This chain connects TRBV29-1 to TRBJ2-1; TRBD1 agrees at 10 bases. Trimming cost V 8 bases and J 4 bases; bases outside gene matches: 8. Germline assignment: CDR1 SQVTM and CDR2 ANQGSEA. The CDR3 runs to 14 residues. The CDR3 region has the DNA TGCAGCTTAAACCGGGACAGGGGATACAATGAGCAGTTCTTC. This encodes CSLNRDRGYNEQFF.

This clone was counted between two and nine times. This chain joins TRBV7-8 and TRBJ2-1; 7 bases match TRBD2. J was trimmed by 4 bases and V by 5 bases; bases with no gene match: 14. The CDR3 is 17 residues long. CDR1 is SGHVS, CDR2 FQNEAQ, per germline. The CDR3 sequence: CASSPRGSGEFYNEQFF. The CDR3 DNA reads TGTGCCAGCAGCCCTCGGGGCAGCGGGGAATTTTACAATGAGCAGTTCTTC. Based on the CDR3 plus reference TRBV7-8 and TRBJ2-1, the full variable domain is GAGVSQSPRYKVAKRGQDVALRCDPISGHVSLFWYQQALGQGPEFLTYFQNEAQLDKSGLPSDRFFAERPEGSVSTLKIQRTQQEDSAVYLCASSPRGSGEFYNEQFFGPGTRLTVL.

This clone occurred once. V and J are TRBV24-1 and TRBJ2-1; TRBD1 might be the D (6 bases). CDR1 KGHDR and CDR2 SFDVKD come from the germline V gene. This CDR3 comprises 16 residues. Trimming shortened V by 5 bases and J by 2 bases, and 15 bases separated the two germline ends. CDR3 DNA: TGTGCCACCAGTGGCCCAACAGGGCTCCCCTACAATGAGCAGTTCTTC. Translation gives CATSGPTGLPYNEQFF.

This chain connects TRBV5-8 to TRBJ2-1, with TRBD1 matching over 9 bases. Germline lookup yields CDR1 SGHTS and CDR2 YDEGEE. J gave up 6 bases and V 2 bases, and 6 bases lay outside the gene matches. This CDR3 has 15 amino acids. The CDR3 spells CASSFQDRGGNEQFF. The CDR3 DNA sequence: TGTGCCAGCAGCTTTCAGGACAGGGGAGGCAATGAGCAGTTCTTC.

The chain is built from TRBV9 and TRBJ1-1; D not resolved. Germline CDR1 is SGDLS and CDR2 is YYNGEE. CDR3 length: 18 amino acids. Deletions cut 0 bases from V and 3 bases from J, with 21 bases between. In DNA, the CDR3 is TGTGCCAGCAGCGTAGACCCGGTGGGCCGGCCGCAGGACACTGAAGCTTTCTTT. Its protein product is CASSVDPVGRPQDTEAFF. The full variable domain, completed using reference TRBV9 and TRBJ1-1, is DSGVTQTPKHLITATGQRVTLRCSPRSGDLSVYWYQQSLDQGLQFLIQYYNGEERAKGNILERFSAQQFPDLHSELNLSSLELGDSALYFCASSVDPVGRPQDTEAFFGQGTRLTVV.

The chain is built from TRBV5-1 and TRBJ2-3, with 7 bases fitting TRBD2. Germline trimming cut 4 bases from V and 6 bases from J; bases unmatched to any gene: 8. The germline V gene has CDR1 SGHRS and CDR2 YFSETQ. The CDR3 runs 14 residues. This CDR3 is CASSGGTTADTQYF. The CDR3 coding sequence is TGCGCCAGCAGCGGGGGGACTACCGCGGATACGCAGTATTTT.

CDR3 coding DNA: TGCGCCAGCAGCCCGCGGACAGATATGAACACTGAAGCTTTCTTT. Its protein is CASSPRTDMNTEAFF. The V and J genes are TRBV5-1 and TRBJ1-1; tentative D call: TRBD1 (6 bases). V was trimmed by 4 bases and J by 0 bases, leaving 13 bases between them. Germline V gene sequence: CDR1 SGHRS, CDR2 YFSETQ. CDR3 length equals 15 residues.

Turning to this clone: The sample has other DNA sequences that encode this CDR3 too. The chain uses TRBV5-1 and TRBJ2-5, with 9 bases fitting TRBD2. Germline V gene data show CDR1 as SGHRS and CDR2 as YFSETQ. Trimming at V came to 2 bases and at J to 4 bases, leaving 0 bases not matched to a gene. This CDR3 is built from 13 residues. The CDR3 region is CASSLAGGETQYF. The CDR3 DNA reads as TGCGCCAGCAGCTTAGCGGGAGGAGAGACCCAGTACTTC.

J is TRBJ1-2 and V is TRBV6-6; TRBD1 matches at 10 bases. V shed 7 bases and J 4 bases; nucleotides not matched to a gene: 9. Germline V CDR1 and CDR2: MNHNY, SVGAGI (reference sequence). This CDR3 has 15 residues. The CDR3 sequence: CASTIGTGEGYGYTF. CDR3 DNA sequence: TGTGCCAGCACTATTGGGACAGGGGAAGGCTATGGCTACACCTTC.

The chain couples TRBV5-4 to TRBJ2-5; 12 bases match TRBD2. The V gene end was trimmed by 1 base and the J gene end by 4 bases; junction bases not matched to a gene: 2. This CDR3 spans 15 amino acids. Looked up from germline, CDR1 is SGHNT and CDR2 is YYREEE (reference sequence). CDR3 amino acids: CASSLPSGGGETQYF. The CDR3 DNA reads TGTGCCAGCAGCTTGCCTAGCGGGGGGGGAGAGACCCAGTACTTC.

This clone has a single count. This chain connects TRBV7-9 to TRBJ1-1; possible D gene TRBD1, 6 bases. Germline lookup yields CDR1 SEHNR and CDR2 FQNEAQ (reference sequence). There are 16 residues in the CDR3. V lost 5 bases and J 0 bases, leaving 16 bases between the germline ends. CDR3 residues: CASSARRTAMNTEAFF. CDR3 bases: TGTGCCAGCAGCGCTAGACGGACAGCCATGAACACTGAAGCTTTCTTT.

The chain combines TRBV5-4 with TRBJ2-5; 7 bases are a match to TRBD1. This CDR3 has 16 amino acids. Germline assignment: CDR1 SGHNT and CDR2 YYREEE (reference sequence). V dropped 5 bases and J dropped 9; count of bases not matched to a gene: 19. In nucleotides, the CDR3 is TGTGCCAGCAGGCCTACAGGGGATGGGTCTGTACTTTCCCAGTACTTC. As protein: CASRPTGDGSVLSQYF.

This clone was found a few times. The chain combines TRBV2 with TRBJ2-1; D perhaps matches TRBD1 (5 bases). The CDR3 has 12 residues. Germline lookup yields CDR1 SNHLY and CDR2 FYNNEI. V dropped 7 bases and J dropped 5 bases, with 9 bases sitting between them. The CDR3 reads CASKGIDNEQFF. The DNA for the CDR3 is TGTGCCAGCAAGGGGATTGACAATGAGCAGTTCTTC.

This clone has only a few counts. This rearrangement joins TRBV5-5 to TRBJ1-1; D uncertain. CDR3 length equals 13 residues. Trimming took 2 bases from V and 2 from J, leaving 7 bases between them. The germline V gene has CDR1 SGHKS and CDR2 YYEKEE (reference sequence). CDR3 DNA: TGTGCCAGCAGCTTTACGGGTAACACTGAAGCTTTCTTT. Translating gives CASSFTGNTEAFF. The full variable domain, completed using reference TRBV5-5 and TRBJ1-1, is DAGVTQSPTHLIKTRGQQVTLRCSPISGHKSVSWYQQVLGQGPQFIFQYYEKEERGRGNFPDRFSARQFPNYSSELNVNALLLGDSALYLCASSFTGNTEAFFGQGTRLTVV.

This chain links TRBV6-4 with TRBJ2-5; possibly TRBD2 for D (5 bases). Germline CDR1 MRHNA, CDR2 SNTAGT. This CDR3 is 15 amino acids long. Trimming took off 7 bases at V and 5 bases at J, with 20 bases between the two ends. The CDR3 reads CASTQSAPRGETQYF. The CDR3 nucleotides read TGTGCCAGCACCCAGTCGGCGCCCCGCGGGGAGACCCAGTACTTC.